This T cell receptor (beta chain) was captured by sequencing in a study of memory CD4+ T cells and cytomegalovirus serostatus. The CDR3 length is 14 residues. Germline lookup yields CDR1 SGDLS and CDR2 YYNGEE. Trimming removed 3 bases from V and 2 bases from J; junction bases left unmatched: 1. Turning to this clone: Its specificity is unknown.

Original methodology: After removing out-of-frame reads, 2 million to 2.5 million distinct TCRbeta sequences remained. The method was immunoSEQ multiplex PCR; TCRdb's version includes in-frame clones alone and lacks a portion of them. The DNA gave D and trimming, while V, J and clone size come from that table. The table lists about 59,000 clones, about three quarters of them singletons, with about 0.95% in the top ten. The sort gate was single viable CD3+CD4+CD8-CD45RO+ cells for memory CD4+ T cells. Points from the study as a whole: CMV serostatus prediction reached median AUC approximately 0.96, or 0.89 with US-trained model. CD4+ memory repertoires contained 67 of 164 reported CMV TCRbeta sequences.

The chain couples TRBV9 to TRBJ1-5, with TRBD1 matching over 8 bases. Sequences were obtained from memory CD4+ T cells from blood. The clonotype originates from an adult in good health and CMV-seronegative. The CDR3 nucleotides are TGTGCCAGCAGCGCGGGACAGGGCAATCAGCCCCAGCATTTT. Its translation is CASSAGQGNQPQHF.